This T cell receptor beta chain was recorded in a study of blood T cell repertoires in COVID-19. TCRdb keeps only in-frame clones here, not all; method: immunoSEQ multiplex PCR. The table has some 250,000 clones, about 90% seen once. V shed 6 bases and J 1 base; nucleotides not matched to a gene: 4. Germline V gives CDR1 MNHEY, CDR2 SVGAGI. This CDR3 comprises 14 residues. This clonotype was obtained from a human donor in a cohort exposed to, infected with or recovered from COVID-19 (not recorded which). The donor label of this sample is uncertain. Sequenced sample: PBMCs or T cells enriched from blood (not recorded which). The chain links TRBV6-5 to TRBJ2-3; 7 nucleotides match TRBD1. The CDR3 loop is CASSTGTGTDTQYF. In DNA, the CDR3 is TGTGCCAGCAGCACCGGGACAGGCACAGATACGCAGTATTTT.